This TCR beta chain was observed in a study of T cells after yellow fever vaccination. Study-level background: SMART-Seq v4 Ultra Low Input served to prepare low-cell-number fractions.

In germline, CDR1 is SEHNR, CDR2 FQNEAQ (reference sequence). The CDR3 is 13 residues long. Trimming took 5 bases from V and 3 from J, leaving 11 bases between them. TCRdb used MiXCR to reprocess the 5' RACE reads, holding one entry per CDR3 protein. The table shows 120,000 or so distinct CDR3 sequences, with around 9.8% occurring only once. The rearrangement links TRBV7-9 to TRBJ2-7; D is ambiguous. The material was CD8+ T cells sorted from PBMCs, obtained on the day of the yellow fever booster vaccination. This TCR was recovered from a man aged 18 to 30 who received the YFV17D yellow fever vaccine. This chain's CDR3 is CASSPVGYYEQYF. DNA for the CDR3: TGTGCCAGCAGCCCTGTAGGATACTACGAGCAGTACTTC. The variable domain in full, completed from reference TRBV7-9 and TRBJ2-7, reads DTGVSQNPRHKITKRGQNVTFRCDPISEHNRLYWYRQTLGQGPEFLTYFQNEAQLEKSRLLSDRFSAERPKGSFSTLEIQRTEQGDSAMYLCASSPVGYYEQYFGPGTRLTVT.